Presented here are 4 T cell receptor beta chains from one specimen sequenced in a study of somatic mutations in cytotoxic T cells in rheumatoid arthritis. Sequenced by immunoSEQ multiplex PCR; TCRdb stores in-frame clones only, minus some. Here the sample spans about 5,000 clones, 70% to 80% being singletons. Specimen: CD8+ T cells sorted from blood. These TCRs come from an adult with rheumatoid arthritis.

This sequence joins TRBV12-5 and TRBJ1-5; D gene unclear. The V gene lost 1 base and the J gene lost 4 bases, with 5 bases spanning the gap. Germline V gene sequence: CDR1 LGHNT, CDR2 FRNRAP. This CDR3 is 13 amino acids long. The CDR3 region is CASGLAGNQPQHF. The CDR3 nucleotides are TGTGCTAGTGGTTTGGCTGGGAATCAGCCCCAGCATTTT.

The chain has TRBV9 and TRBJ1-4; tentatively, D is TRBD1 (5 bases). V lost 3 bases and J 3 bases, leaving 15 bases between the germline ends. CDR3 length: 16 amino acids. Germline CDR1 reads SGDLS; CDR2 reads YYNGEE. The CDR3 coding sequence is TGTGCCAGCAGCGGCGGGACCGCGACGGCTAATGAAAAACTGTTTTTT. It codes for CASSGGTATANEKLFF.

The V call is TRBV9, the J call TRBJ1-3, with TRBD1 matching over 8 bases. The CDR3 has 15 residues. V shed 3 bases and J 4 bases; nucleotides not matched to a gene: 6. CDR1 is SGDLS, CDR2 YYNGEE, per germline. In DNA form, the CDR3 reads TGTGCCAGCAGCGCACCGGGACAGGTCGGAAACACCATATATTTT. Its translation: CASSAPGQVGNTIYF.

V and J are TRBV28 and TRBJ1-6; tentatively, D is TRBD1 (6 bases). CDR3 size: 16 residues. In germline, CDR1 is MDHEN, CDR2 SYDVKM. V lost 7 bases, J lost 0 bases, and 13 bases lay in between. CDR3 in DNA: TGTGCCAGCACCCTACAGGGAAGCTCCTATAATTCACCCCTCCACTTT. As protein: CASTLQGSSYNSPLHF.